This note documents a single T cell receptor beta chain sequence. No antigen is known for it. The data were produced by immunoSEQ multiplex PCR, yet TCRdb's version contains in-frame clones alone and is incomplete. Here the sample spans 55,000 to 80,000 clones, approximately 79% being singletons. TEMRA, effector memory, memory and naive subsets, all unstimulated, were sequenced in a few donor pairs. The data belong to a study of siplizumab effects on memory and regulatory T cells. Study outcomes and limitations: The study found naive T cells seemingly more diverse than memory cells and seemingly major alloresponse contributors.

The source of this sequence is a human donor in good health. Sequencing was carried out using memory CD4+ T cells sorted from blood.

In DNA form, the CDR3 reads TGTGCCAGCAGCATCTCCAGGGACACCGGGGAGCTGTTTTTT. It codes for CASSISRDTGELFF. V usage is TRBV7-9 and J usage is TRBJ2-2; D perhaps matches TRBD1 (5 bases). CDR3 length: 14 amino acids. V was trimmed by 5 bases and J by 3 bases, leaving 10 bases between them. The germline V gene encodes CDR1 SEHNR and CDR2 FQNEAQ (reference sequence).